The 29 T cell receptor beta chains reported below all come from one sample, sequenced in a study of CD8 T cells in ankylosing spondylitis. TCRdb used MiXCR to reprocess the 5' RACE reads, holding one entry per CDR3 protein. The table records 24,000 or so distinct CDR3 sequences, under 15% of them present only once. The sequencing input was blood. Every receptor here comes from a male donor with ankylosing spondylitis or in good health (not recorded which).

Only a few counts were recorded for this clonotype. This chain joins TRBV4-3 and TRBJ2-2; possibly TRBD1 or TRBD2 for D (5 bases each). The CDR3 spans 16 residues. From germline, CDR1 is LGHNA and CDR2 YSLEER. With 0 bases removed from V and 6 bases from J, the gap between germline ends came to 14 bases. CDR3 DNA: TGCGCCAGCAGCCAAGAAACAGGCGGGTCCGCCGGGGAGCTGTTTTTT. Translation gives CASSQETGGSAGELFF.

This clonotype was observed many times. Given the absence of the conserved phenylalanine or tryptophan at the CDR3 end, a read error is likely. The limits of the CDR3 on the DNA are not certain, so only TCRdb's listed CDR3 is given. The chain joins TRBV12-3 or TRBV12-4 to TRBJ2-7. The CDR3 has 8 residues if both end residues are counted. CDR3 sequence: CASSQIQD.

The sample holds a few counts of this clonotype. V usage is TRBV10-2 and J usage is TRBJ2-1; weak D call: TRBD2 (7 bases). This CDR3 spans 14 amino acids. V lost 8 bases and J 0 bases, leaving 11 bases between the germline ends. Germline V gene data show CDR1 as WSHSY and CDR2 as SAAADI. In nucleotides, the CDR3 is TGCGCCAGCGGGGGGGCAGGCTCCTACAATGAGCAGTTCTTC. This codes for CASGGAGSYNEQFF.

In this sample, this clonotype turned up many times. The V gene is TRBV7-2, the J gene TRBJ1-5; possible D gene TRBD1, 6 bases. Germline CDR1 reads SGHTA; CDR2 reads FQGNSA. Trimming shortened V by 5 bases and J by 1 base, and 15 bases separated the two germline ends. The CDR3 length is 16 residues. Written as DNA, the CDR3 is TGTGCCAGCAGCATCCACGGACAGAGAAGCAATCAGCCCCAGCATTTT. This codes for CASSIHGQRSNQPQHF.

The chain recombines TRBV27 with TRBJ1-2, with D hard to call. V dropped 0 bases and J dropped 6 bases, with 14 bases sitting between them. Germline V gives CDR1 MNHEY, CDR2 SMNVEV (reference sequence). This CDR3 contains 15 residues. Here the CDR3 reads CASSLSGESRHGYTF. CDR3 sequence (DNA): TGTGCCAGCAGTTTATCCGGGGAATCTAGACATGGCTACACCTTC.

This clonotype came up many times. The J gene is TRBJ2-1, the V gene TRBV20-1, with a possible D match to TRBD2 (5 bases). The CDR3 has 13 residues. Germline V gene data show CDR1 as DFQATT and CDR2 as SNEGSKA (reference sequence). Between the trimmed V and J ends, which lost 1 base and 8 bases, there was a span of 12 bases. The CDR3: CSARVAGRDEQFF. The DNA for the CDR3 is TGCAGTGCTAGAGTTGCGGGTCGGGATGAGCAGTTCTTC.

This clonotype came up many times. The V and J genes are TRBV19 and TRBJ2-4; perhaps TRBD2 as D (5 bases). Germline CDR1 is LNHDA and CDR2 is SQIVND (reference sequence). V was shortened by 5 bases and J by 8 bases, with 13 bases between the two germline ends. This CDR3 has 13 amino acids. The CDR3, as DNA: TGTGCCAGTAGTCGTGAGGGCGCGGACATTCAGTACTTC. It specifies CASSREGADIQYF.

This clonotype was counted many times. The chain joins TRBV20-1 to TRBJ2-3; D is possibly TRBD1 (5 bases). V lost 1 base and J 2 bases, leaving 13 bases between the germline ends. Germline V gene sequence: CDR1 DFQATT, CDR2 SNEGSKA (reference sequence). The CDR3 spans 15 residues. This chain's CDR3 is CSARGQLRPTDTQYF. The DNA of the CDR3 is TGCAGTGCTAGAGGACAGTTACGTCCCACAGATACGCAGTATTTT.

The chain has TRBV12-3 or TRBV12-4 and TRBJ1-1; TRBD1 matches at 9 bases. This CDR3 is built from 15 residues. V lost 2 bases, J lost 1 base, and 2 bases stayed unmatched. CDR3 DNA sequence: TGTGCCAGCAGTTTAACAGGGGGCTCGAACACTGAAGCTTTCTTT. It is translated as CASSLTGGSNTEAFF.

J is TRBJ2-3 and V is TRBV28, with D possibly TRBD1 on 6 matching bases. The CDR3 is 18 residues long. CDR1 is MDHEN, CDR2 SYDVKM, per germline. The germline V and J ends were trimmed by 6 bases and 4 bases, with 26 bases remaining between them. CDR3 nucleotide sequence: TGTGCCAGCAGCCGAGCGTGGTCTGCCCAGGGGCAAGCAGATACGCAGTATTTT. Its protein product is CASSRAWSAQGQADTQYF.

The chain is built from TRBV18 and TRBJ1-5; D is possibly TRBD1 (6 bases). Germline loops: CDR1 KGHSH, CDR2 LQKENI. The CDR3 has 14 amino acids. V was cut by 2 bases and J by 7 bases, with 12 bases left in between. The CDR3 nucleotides are TGTGCCAGCTCACCAGGGACAAACCAACAGCCCCAGCATTTT. It yields the protein CASSPGTNQQPQHF. Variable domain in full (rest from reference TRBV18 and TRBJ1-5): NAGVMQNPRHLVRRRGQEARLRCSPMKGHSHVYWYRQLPEEGLKFMVYLQKENIIDESGMPKERFSAEFPKEGPSILRIQQVVRGDSAAYFCASSPGTNQQPQHFGDGTRLSIL.

The V and J genes are TRBV5-4 and TRBJ2-1; 10 bases align to TRBD2. From germline, CDR1 is SGHNT and CDR2 YYREEE (reference sequence). J lost 10 bases, V lost 0 bases, and 10 bases had no gene match. The CDR3 has 16 residues. This CDR3 is CASSLVAAGGRGEQFF. In DNA form, the CDR3 reads TGTGCCAGCAGCTTGGTGGCAGCGGGGGGGCGCGGGGAGCAGTTCTTC.

The rearrangement uses TRBV10-3 and TRBJ1-1; TRBD1 aligns across 7 bases. With 0 bases clipped from V and 4 bases from J, the junction kept 14 bases outside the gene matches. Per germline, CDR1 ENHRY and CDR2 SYGVKD. The CDR3 totals 18 residues. CDR3 nucleotide sequence: TGTGCCATCAGTGAGTCATGGAGCAGGGGGAGGGTTGGCACTGAAGCTTTCTTT. It is translated as CAISESWSRGRVGTEAFF.

V and J are TRBV5-1 and TRBJ2-5; D remains ambiguous. This CDR3 contains 15 residues. V lost 4 bases and J 5 bases, leaving 18 bases between the germline ends. Germline V gene sequence: CDR1 SGHRS, CDR2 YFSETQ. The CDR3 reads CASSAQSSYGETQYF. CDR3 DNA sequence: TGCGCCAGCAGCGCCCAGTCGAGCTACGGGGAGACCCAGTACTTC.

This clonotype came up many times. The J gene is TRBJ1-1, the V gene TRBV29-1; D is unclear. CDR1 and CDR2 (germline): SQVTM, ANQGSEA. The CDR3 is 12 residues long. V was cut by 3 bases and J by 3 bases, with 8 bases left in between. The CDR3 bases are TGCAGCGTTGAGGACGGCCACACTGAAGCTTTCTTT. Its translation: CSVEDGHTEAFF.

This clonotype was counted at least ten times. V gene TRBV4-1 combines with J gene TRBJ2-1, with 10 bases matching TRBD2. The CDR3 length is 17 residues. The junction had 7 bases not matched to a gene; V was cut back by 4 bases and J by 1 base. Germline CDR1 is MGHRA and CDR2 is YSYEKL. This CDR3 is CASSPGLAAFSYNEQFF. The DNA for the CDR3 is TGCGCCAGCAGCCCCGGACTAGCGGCCTTTTCCTACAATGAGCAGTTCTTC.

This clonotype was counted ten times or more. The chain carries TRBV15 and TRBJ2-5, with TRBD2 matching 10 bases. Germline V lookup: CDR1 LNHNV, CDR2 YYDKDF (reference sequence). The CDR3 sequence is 17 residues long. Trimming took 0 bases from V and 1 from J; bases not matched to a gene: 5. CDR3 bases: TGTGCCACCAGCAGAGATTCGCCTAGCGGGGGCCAAGAGACCCAGTACTTC. This sequence encodes CATSRDSPSGGQETQYF.

This clonotype was recorded a few times. The rearrangement joins TRBV4-3 to TRBJ2-3; D remains unclear. The CDR3 totals 14 residues. V was cut by 0 bases and J by 2 bases, with 6 bases left in between. From germline, CDR1 is LGHNA and CDR2 YSLEER. CDR3 coding DNA: TGCGCCAGCAGCCAAGATGTAATCACAGATACGCAGTATTTT. It codes for CASSQDVITDTQYF.

This clonotype was picked up many times. V and J are TRBV4-3 and TRBJ2-3, with a possible D match to TRBD2 (5 bases). The CDR3 runs 16 residues. Trimming took 0 bases from V and 2 from J, leaving 12 bases between them. Germline V CDR1 and CDR2: LGHNA, YSLEER. CDR3: CASSQDPGMNTDTQYF. The CDR3 nucleotides are TGCGCCAGCAGCCAAGATCCGGGGATGAACACAGATACGCAGTATTTT.

This clonotype showed up many times. This sequence joins TRBV4-2 and TRBJ1-2, with D unclear. The ends were cut back, 3 bases at V and 8 bases at J, with 10 bases in the middle. Germline-derived CDR1 and CDR2 are LGHNA and YNFKEQ. This CDR3 has 12 amino acids. The CDR3 coding sequence is TGTGCCAGCAGCCAGGCCGGCCGAGGCTACACCTTC. As protein: CASSQAGRGYTF.

The V call is TRBV7-2, the J call TRBJ2-7; 13 bases line up with TRBD2. The CDR3 has 14 residues. Trimming removed 5 bases from V and 6 bases from J; junction bases left unmatched: 4. Per germline, CDR1 SGHTA and CDR2 FQGNSA. In nucleotides, the CDR3 is TGTGCCAGCAGCGAAAGGACTAGCGGGAGCGAGCAGTACTTC. It is translated as CASSERTSGSEQYF.

The chain combines TRBV7-2 with TRBJ2-7, with 8 bases identical to TRBD1. Germline CDR1 and CDR2: SGHTA and FQGNSA. The length of the CDR3 is 15 residues. V was clipped by 3 bases and J by 1 base; unmatched bases: 5. The CDR3 DNA reads as TGTGCCAGCAGCTTGGGACAGGCTACTTCCTACGAGCAGTACGTC. Its translation: CASSLGQATSYEQYV.

This clonotype occurred many times. The J gene is TRBJ2-1, the V gene TRBV20-1; 9 bases match TRBD2. CDR3 length: 16 residues. The germline V gene has CDR1 DFQATT and CDR2 SNEGSKA (reference sequence). The junction had 10 bases not matched to a gene; V was cut back by 1 base and J by 6 bases. The CDR3 region has the DNA TGCAGTGCTAGAGCAATGGCGGGAGGGCCCGGCAATGAGCAGTTCTTC. Protein product: CSARAMAGGPGNEQFF.

This clonotype was seen many times. CDR3 coding DNA: TGCAGCGCCACCGGGACAGGGAATGGCTACACCTTC. Translating gives CSATGTGNGYTF. The rearrangement uses TRBV29-1 and TRBJ1-2; TRBD1 matches 9 bases. J gave up 6 bases and V 7 bases, and 6 bases lay outside the gene matches. The germline V gene encodes CDR1 SQVTM and CDR2 ANQGSEA. The CDR3 extends over 12 amino acids.

This clonotype was counted a few times. The CDR3 nucleotides read TGTGCCAGCAGCCCTCGTACGGGGGGCGGCTATGGCTACACCTTC. Protein: CASSPRTGGGYGYTF. The V and J genes are TRBV7-9 and TRBJ1-2; a weak D match, TRBD1 (6 bases). CDR3 length equals 15 residues. With 5 bases removed from V and 4 bases from J, the gap between germline ends came to 17 bases. The V gene's germline CDR1 is SEHNR and CDR2 FQNEAQ (reference sequence). The whole variable domain, remainder taken from reference TRBV7-9 and TRBJ1-2, is DTGVSQNPRHKITKRGQNVTFRCDPISEHNRLYWYRQTLGQGPEFLTYFQNEAQLEKSRLLSDRFSAERPKGSFSTLEIQRTEQGDSAMYLCASSPRTGGGYGYTFGSGTRLTVV.

The chain is built from TRBV20-1 and TRBJ1-1; perhaps TRBD1 as D (5 bases). Germline CDR1 and CDR2: DFQATT and SNEGSKA (reference sequence). Between the trimmed V and J ends, which lost 5 bases and 5 bases, there was a span of 15 bases. The CDR3 loop spans 13 amino acids. CDR3 region: CSAFGDGSTEAFF. CDR3 nucleotides: TGCAGTGCTTTTGGGGACGGATCGACTGAAGCTTTCTTT.

CDR3 coding DNA: TGTGCCAGCAGTTTAAGGGGGGGCCGGAACACCGGGGAGCTGTTTTTT. As protein: CASSLRGGRNTGELFF. The gene calls are TRBV28 and TRBJ2-2; TRBD2 is a possible D gene (7 bases). This CDR3 has 16 amino acids. Trimming took off 2 bases at V and 1 base at J, with 11 bases between the two ends. The germline V gene has CDR1 MDHEN and CDR2 SYDVKM. Full variable domain (missing parts from reference TRBV28 and TRBJ2-2): DVKVTQSSRYLVKRTGEKVFLECVQDMDHENMFWYRQDPGLGLRLIYFSYDVKMKEKGDIPEGYSVSREKKERFSLILESASTNQTSMYLCASSLRGGRNTGELFFGEGSRLTVL.

This clonotype was recorded at least ten times. The chain carries TRBV5-1 and TRBJ2-1; perhaps TRBD2 as D (5 bases). Germline lookup yields CDR1 SGHRS and CDR2 YFSETQ. The length of the CDR3 is 14 residues. Trimming removed 4 bases at V and 6 bases at J, with 14 bases between. The CDR3 region has the DNA TGCGCCAGCAGCCTGGCGGGTACATCCAATGAGCAGTTCTTC. Its protein is CASSLAGTSNEQFF.

Regarding this clonotype: One end of the junction is discordant with germline, which a read error may explain. This sequence joins TRBV7-9 and TRBJ2-1; D is perhaps TRBD2 (7 bases). Germline assignment: CDR1 SEHNR and CDR2 FQNEAQ (reference sequence). The CDR3 consists of 13 residues. CDR3 loop: CRSGGGHYNEQFF. CDR3 nucleotide sequence: TGCAGGTCAGGCGGGGGCCACTACAATGAGCAGTTCTTC.